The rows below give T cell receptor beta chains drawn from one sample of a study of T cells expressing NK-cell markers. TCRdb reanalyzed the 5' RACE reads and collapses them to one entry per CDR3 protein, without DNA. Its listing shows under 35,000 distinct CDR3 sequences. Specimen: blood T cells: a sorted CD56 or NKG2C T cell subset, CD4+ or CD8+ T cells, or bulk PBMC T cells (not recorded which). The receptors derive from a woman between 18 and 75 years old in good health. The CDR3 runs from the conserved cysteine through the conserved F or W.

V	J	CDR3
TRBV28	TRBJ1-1	CASSTGGRTEAFF
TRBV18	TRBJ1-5	CASSLRDRLDGNQPQHF
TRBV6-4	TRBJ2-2	CASSVTSADTGELFF
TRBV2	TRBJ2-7	CASSDSSGIREQYF
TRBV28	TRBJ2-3	CASSRFIVDTQYF
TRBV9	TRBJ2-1	CASSTVSTEQFF
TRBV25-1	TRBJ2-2	CASSEFGEAPPGELFF
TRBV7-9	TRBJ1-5	CASSYQGAGSNQPQHF
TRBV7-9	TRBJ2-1	CASSFPGYNEQFF
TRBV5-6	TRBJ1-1	CASSLTGGPEAFF
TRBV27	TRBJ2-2	CASSPPTGFVGELFF
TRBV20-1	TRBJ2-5	CSARDHLAGEQETQYF